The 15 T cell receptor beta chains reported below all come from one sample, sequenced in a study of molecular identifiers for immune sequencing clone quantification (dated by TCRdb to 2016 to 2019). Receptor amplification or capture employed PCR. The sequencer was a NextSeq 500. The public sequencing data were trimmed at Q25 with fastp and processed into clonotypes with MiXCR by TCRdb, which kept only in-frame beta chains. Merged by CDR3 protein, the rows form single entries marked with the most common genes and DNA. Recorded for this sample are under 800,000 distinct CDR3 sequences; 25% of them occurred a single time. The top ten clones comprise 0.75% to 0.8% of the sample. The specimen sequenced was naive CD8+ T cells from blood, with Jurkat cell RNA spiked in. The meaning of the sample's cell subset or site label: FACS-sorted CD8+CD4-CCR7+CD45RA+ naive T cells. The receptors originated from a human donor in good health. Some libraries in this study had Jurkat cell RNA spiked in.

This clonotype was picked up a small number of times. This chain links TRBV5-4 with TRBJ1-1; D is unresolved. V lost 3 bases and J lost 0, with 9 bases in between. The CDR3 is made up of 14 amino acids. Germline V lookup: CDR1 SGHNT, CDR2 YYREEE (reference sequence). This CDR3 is CASSSMDLNTEAFF. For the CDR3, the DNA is TGTGCCAGCAGCTCAATGGACTTGAACACTGAAGCTTTCTTT.

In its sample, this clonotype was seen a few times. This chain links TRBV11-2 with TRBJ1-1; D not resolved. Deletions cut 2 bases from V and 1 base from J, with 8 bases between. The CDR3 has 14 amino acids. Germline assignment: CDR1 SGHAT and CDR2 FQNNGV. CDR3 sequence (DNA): TGTGCCAGCAGCTTAAATCCAGGGAACACTGAAGCTTTCTTT. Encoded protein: CASSLNPGNTEAFF.

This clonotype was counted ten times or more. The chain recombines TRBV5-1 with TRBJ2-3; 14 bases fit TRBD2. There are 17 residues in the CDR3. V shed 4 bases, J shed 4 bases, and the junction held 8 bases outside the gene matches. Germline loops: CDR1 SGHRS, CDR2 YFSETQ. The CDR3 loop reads CASSTGLAGALPDTQYF. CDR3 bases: TGCGCCAGCAGCACGGGACTAGCGGGGGCCCTGCCAGATACGCAGTATTTT. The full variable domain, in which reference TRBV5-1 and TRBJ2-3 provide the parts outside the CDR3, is KAGVTQTPRYLIKTRGQQVTLSCSPISGHRSVSWYQQTPGQGLQFLFEYFSETQRNKGNFPGRFSGRQFSNSRSEMNVSTLELGDSALYLCASSTGLAGALPDTQYFGPGTRLTVL.

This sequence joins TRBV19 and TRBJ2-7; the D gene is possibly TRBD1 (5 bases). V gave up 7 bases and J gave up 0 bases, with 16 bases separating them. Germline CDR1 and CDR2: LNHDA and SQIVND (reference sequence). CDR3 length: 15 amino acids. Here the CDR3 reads CASIRSRDSSYEQYF. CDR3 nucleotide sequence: TGTGCCAGTATTCGGTCGAGAGACAGCTCCTACGAGCAGTACTTC.

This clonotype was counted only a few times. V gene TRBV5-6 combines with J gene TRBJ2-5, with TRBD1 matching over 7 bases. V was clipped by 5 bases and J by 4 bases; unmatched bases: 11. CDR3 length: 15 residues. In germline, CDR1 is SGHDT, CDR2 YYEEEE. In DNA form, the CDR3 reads TGTGCCAGCAGTTACGGGACAGCCCGAGGAGAGACCCAGTACTTC. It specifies CASSYGTARGETQYF.

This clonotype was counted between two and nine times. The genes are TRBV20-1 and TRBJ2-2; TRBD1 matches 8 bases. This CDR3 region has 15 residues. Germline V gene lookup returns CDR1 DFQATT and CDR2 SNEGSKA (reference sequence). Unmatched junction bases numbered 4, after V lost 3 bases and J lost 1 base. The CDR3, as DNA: TGCAGTGCTAGTAAGGGACAGGAGAACACCGGGGAGCTGTTTTTT. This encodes CSASKGQENTGELFF.

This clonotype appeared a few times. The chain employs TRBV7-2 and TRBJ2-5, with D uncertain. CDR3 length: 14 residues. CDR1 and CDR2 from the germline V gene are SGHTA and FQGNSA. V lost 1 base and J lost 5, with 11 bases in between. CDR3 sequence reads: CASSLGYDRETQYF. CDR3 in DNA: TGTGCCAGCAGCTTAGGATACGACCGGGAGACCCAGTACTTC.

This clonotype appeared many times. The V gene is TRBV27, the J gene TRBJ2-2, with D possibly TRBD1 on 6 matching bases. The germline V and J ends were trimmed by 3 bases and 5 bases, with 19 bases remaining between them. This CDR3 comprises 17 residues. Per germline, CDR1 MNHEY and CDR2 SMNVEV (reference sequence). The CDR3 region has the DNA TGTGCCAGCAGTTTTTTCTTGGGGGCTGAAGGTACCGGGGAGCTGTTTTTT. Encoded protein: CASSFFLGAEGTGELFF.

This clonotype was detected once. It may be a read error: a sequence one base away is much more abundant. The CDR3 loop reads CASCYSNEQETQYF. CDR3 nucleotide sequence: TGTGCCAGCTGTTACTCGAACGAGCAAGAGACCCAGTACTTC. This rearrangement joins TRBV6-2 or TRBV6-3 to TRBJ2-5; no reliable D call. The CDR3 runs 14 residues. Per the germline V gene, CDR1 is MNHEY and CDR2 is SVGEGT.

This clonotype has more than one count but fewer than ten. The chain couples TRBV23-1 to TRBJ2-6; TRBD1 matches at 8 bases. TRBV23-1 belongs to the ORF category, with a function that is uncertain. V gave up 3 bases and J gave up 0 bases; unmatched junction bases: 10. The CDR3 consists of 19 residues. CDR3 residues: CASSQGTGTGPSGANVLTF. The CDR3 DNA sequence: TGCGCCAGCAGTCAGGGAACCGGGACAGGCCCCTCTGGGGCCAACGTCCTGACTTTC.

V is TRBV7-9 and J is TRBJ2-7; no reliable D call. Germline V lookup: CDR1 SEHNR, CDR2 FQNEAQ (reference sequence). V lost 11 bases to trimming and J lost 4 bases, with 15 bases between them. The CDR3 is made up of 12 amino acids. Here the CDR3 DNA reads TGTGCCTCGGAAGGCAGGTTTTACGAGCAGTACTTC. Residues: CASEGRFYEQYF.

The CDR3 loop is CASSLSGTVNTEAFF. CDR3 DNA: TGTGCCAGCAGCTTATCCGGGACAGTGAACACTGAAGCTTTCTTT. This chain connects TRBV5-4 to TRBJ1-1, with 7 bases lining up with TRBD1. Germline V gene sequence: CDR1 SGHNT, CDR2 YYREEE (reference sequence). With 2 bases clipped from V and 0 bases from J, the junction kept 4 bases outside the gene matches. The CDR3 totals 15 residues.

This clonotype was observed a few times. The CDR3 sequence: CASSETGGADTEAFF. In DNA, the CDR3 is TGTGCCAGCAGCGAGACAGGGGGCGCGGACACTGAAGCTTTCTTT. This chain links TRBV5-6 with TRBJ1-1; TRBD1 matches at 10 bases. This CDR3 spans 15 amino acids. CDR1 SGHDT and CDR2 YYEEEE come from the germline V gene. Germline trimming cut 4 bases from V and 3 bases from J; bases unmatched to any gene: 6.

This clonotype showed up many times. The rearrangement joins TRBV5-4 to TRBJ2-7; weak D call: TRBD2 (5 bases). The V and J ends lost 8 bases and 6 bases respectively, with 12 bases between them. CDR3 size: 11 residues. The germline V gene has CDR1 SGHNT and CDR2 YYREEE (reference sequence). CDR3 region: CASRAGGEQYF. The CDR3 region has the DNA TGTGCCAGTCGGGCGGGCGGCGAGCAGTACTTC.

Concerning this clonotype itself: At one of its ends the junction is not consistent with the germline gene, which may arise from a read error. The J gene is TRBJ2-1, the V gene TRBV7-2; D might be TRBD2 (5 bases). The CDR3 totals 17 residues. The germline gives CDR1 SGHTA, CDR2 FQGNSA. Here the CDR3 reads CASSPRGRRSSYNGQFF. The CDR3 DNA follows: TGTGCCAGCAGCCCCAGAGGGCGGAGGAGCTCCTACAATGGGCAGTTCTTC.